A single sample gave rise to the 31 T cell receptor beta chains below, sequenced in a study of blood T cell repertoires in COVID-19. Repertoires were generated with immunoSEQ multiplex PCR, while TCRdb's copy carries only in-frame clones and drops some. The table lists about 270,000 clones, about 85% of them singletons, with around 3% in the top ten. Input material: PBMCs or T cells enriched from blood (not recorded which). These receptors were collected from a woman in her forties or fifties who had recovered from COVID-19.

The J gene is TRBJ2-3, the V gene TRBV24-1, with D possibly matching TRBD2 (5 bases). This CDR3 comprises 12 residues. Per germline, CDR1 KGHDR and CDR2 SFDVKD. Trimming cost V 0 bases and J 8 bases, with 5 bases left between them. The CDR3 loop is CATSDLRGTQYF. The CDR3 coding sequence is TGTGCCACCAGTGATTTGCGGGGTACGCAGTATTTT.

The CDR3 sequence is CASSAGTGASSYEQYF. In DNA, the CDR3 is TGTGCCAGCAGCGCCGGGACAGGGGCGAGCTCCTACGAGCAGTACTTC. The J gene is TRBJ2-7, the V gene TRBV11-3; TRBD1 aligns across 10 bases. In germline, CDR1 is SGHNT, CDR2 YENEEA. CDR3 length: 16 residues. V lost 5 bases to trimming and J lost 0 bases; unmatched junction nucleotides: 7.

The V gene is TRBV18, the J gene TRBJ2-7, with 9 positions matching TRBD2. Trimming cost V 3 bases and J 2 bases; bases outside gene matches: 5. Germline V gives CDR1 KGHSH, CDR2 LQKENI. CDR3 size: 15 residues. The CDR3 DNA reads TGTGCCAGCTCACCTATAGCGGGAGTCACCTACGAGCAGTACTTC. This encodes CASSPIAGVTYEQYF.

About this clone: One junction end does not reproduce the germline sequence, and a read error may be involved. This rearrangement joins TRBV9 to TRBJ2-2, with D tentatively TRBD2 (5 bases). The germline V gene encodes CDR1 SGDLS and CDR2 YYNGEE. This CDR3 comprises 15 residues. The CDR3 coding sequence is TGTGCCAGCAGCCTCGGACTGAGGAACTCCGGGGAGCTGTTTTTT. This codes for CASSLGLRNSGELFF. The full variable domain, rest sourced from reference TRBV9 and TRBJ2-2, is DSGVTQTPKHLITATGQRVTLRCSPRSGDLSVYWYQQSLDQGLQFLIQYYNGEERAKGNILERFSAQQFPDLHSELNLSSLELGDSALYFCASSLGLRNSGELFFGEGSRLTVL.

This chain connects TRBV2 to TRBJ1-1; D gene uncertain. The CDR3 spans 13 residues. Trimming left V 8 bases short and J 0 bases short, with 10 bases between. Germline CDR1 reads SNHLY; CDR2 reads FYNNEI. The CDR3 DNA is TGTGCCAGCTTTCAGGTGATGAACACTGAAGCTTTCTTT. Encoded protein: CASFQVMNTEAFF.

The CDR3, as DNA: TGCGCCAGCAGCCGGTTAGACGGCTGGAGTGAGGATGGCTACACCTTC. Protein: CASSRLDGWSEDGYTF. The chain carries TRBV4-3 and TRBJ1-2; D is undetermined. The CDR3 sequence is 16 residues long. Trimming pared 4 bases from V and 6 bases from J, leaving 21 bases between. CDR1 and CDR2 (germline): LGHNA, YSLEER.

The chain carries TRBV24-1 and TRBJ1-5, with D possibly matching TRBD1 (5 bases). This CDR3 is built from 15 residues. Germline V gene sequence: CDR1 KGHDR, CDR2 SFDVKD. The V gene lost 3 bases and the J gene lost 5 bases, with 13 bases spanning the gap. CDR3 residues: CATSDTIAGDQPQHF. CDR3 bases: TGTGCCACCAGTGATACCATCGCGGGGGATCAGCCCCAGCATTTT.

The V gene is TRBV7-9, the J gene TRBJ2-5, with D possibly matching TRBD2 (6 bases). The V end lost 5 bases, the J end lost 2 bases, and 12 bases lay between the germline ends. This CDR3 region has 14 residues. CDR1 and CDR2 from the germline V gene are SEHNR and FQNEAQ (reference sequence). The CDR3: CASSAAEGQETQYF. CDR3 sequence (DNA): TGTGCCAGCAGCGCTGCGGAGGGGCAAGAGACCCAGTACTTC.

The chain has TRBV7-8 and TRBJ1-5; D uncertain. Germline assignment: CDR1 SGHVS and CDR2 FQNEAQ. V lost 2 bases and J lost 4, with 9 bases in between. This CDR3 is built from 14 residues. The CDR3 coding sequence is TGTGCCAGCAGCTTATTCCGGGAAAATCAGCCCCAGCATTTT. Translating it yields CASSLFRENQPQHF.

This chain links TRBV19 with TRBJ1-4, with 7 bases lining up with TRBD1. This CDR3 has 13 amino acids. From germline, CDR1 is LNHDA and CDR2 SQIVND (reference sequence). Trimming cost V 6 bases and J 4 bases; bases outside gene matches: 2. The CDR3 sequence: CASRRGLNEKLFF. The DNA for the CDR3 is TGTGCCAGTAGAAGGGGGCTTAATGAAAAACTGTTTTTT.

This clone was recorded only once. Here the CDR3 DNA reads TGTGCCAGCAGCGCAGGGAACACTGAAGCTTTCTTT. Translating it yields CASSAGNTEAFF. This rearrangement joins TRBV7-9 to TRBJ1-1; D is uncertain. The V gene's germline CDR1 is SEHNR and CDR2 FQNEAQ (reference sequence). V gave up 5 bases and J gave up 1 base, with 5 bases separating them. This CDR3 spans 12 amino acids.

V is TRBV29-1 and J is TRBJ2-7; 11 nucleotides agree with TRBD1. Germline CDR1 reads SQVTM; CDR2 reads ANQGSEA. This CDR3 is built from 15 residues. Losses at the gene ends were 1 base for V and 3 bases for J; bases not matched to a gene: 5. CDR3 nucleotide sequence: TGCAGCGTTGAAGCGGACAGGGGGCATTTCTACGAGCAGTACTTC. The encoded protein is CSVEADRGHFYEQYF.

This sequence joins TRBV19 and TRBJ2-3, with 9 bases fitting TRBD2. In germline, CDR1 is LNHDA, CDR2 SQIVND (reference sequence). V dropped 8 bases and J dropped 4; count of bases not matched to a gene: 7. CDR3 length equals 14 residues. CDR3 coding DNA: TGTGCCAGTTGGGGCGGGAGGGTCGCAGATACGCAGTATTTT. This translates into CASWGGRVADTQYF.

J is TRBJ1-1 and V is TRBV20-1; 9 bases align to TRBD1. V lost 3 bases to trimming and J lost 3 bases; unmatched junction nucleotides: 8. Germline V gives CDR1 DFQATT, CDR2 SNEGSKA (reference sequence). The CDR3 consists of 15 residues. CDR3 protein: CSASPRTGEDTEAFF. CDR3 in DNA: TGCAGTGCTAGTCCCCGGACAGGGGAGGACACTGAAGCTTTCTTT.

This sequence joins TRBV7-2 and TRBJ1-1, with unresolved D. The ends were cut back, 4 bases at V and 3 bases at J, with 12 bases in the middle. This CDR3 is built from 14 residues. Germline CDR1 and CDR2: SGHTA and FQGNSA. This CDR3 is CASSSDLGYTEAFF. For the CDR3, the DNA is TGTGCCAGCAGCTCAGACCTCGGGTACACTGAAGCTTTCTTT.

This sequence joins TRBV7-9 and TRBJ2-6, with a tentative D call TRBD2 (6 bases). Germline assignment: CDR1 SEHNR and CDR2 FQNEAQ (reference sequence). The CDR3 spans 16 residues. V was trimmed by 4 bases and J by 4 bases, leaving 14 bases between them. CDR3 DNA sequence: TGTGCCAGCAGCTCCCCCGGGACTGCGGGGGCCAACGTCCTGACTTTC. It specifies CASSSPGTAGANVLTF.

The J gene is TRBJ2-3, the V gene TRBV5-5, with TRBD1 matching 7 bases. This CDR3 spans 14 amino acids. The germline gives CDR1 SGHKS, CDR2 YYEKEE (reference sequence). V trimming: 6 bases; J trimming: 0 bases; junction bases outside the gene matches: 4. The CDR3 is CASIPQGSTDTQYF. CDR3 coding DNA: TGTGCCAGCATCCCACAGGGGAGCACAGATACGCAGTATTTT.

Within the sample, this clone is medium-sized. In nucleotides, the CDR3 is TGTGCCAGCAGCTTAGCGTCCACGGGAGCCTATGGCTACACCTTC. Its protein is CASSLASTGAYGYTF. The V call is TRBV7-6, the J call TRBJ1-2; D uncertain. V was cut by 0 bases and J by 4 bases, with 12 bases left in between. This CDR3 spans 15 amino acids. From germline, CDR1 is SGHVS and CDR2 FNYEAQ.

The V call is TRBV27, the J call TRBJ2-1; TRBD1 matches 7 bases. The germline V gene has CDR1 MNHEY and CDR2 SMNVEV (reference sequence). V shed 4 bases, J shed 7 bases, and the junction held 1 base outside the gene matches. CDR3 length equals 12 residues. The CDR3 nucleotides are TGTGCCAGCAGTTCGACAGGGAATGAGCAGTTCTTC. Its translation is CASSSTGNEQFF.

This clone was detected a few times. The J gene is TRBJ1-6, the V gene TRBV28, with D possibly being TRBD1 (6 bases). V was cut by 5 bases and J by 0 bases, with 14 bases left in between. The CDR3 has 17 residues. CDR1 and CDR2 (germline): MDHEN, SYDVKM. The CDR3, as DNA: TGTGCCAGCAGTCTCGGACAGTTGAGCTCCTATAATTCACCCCTCCACTTT. Its translation is CASSLGQLSSYNSPLHF.

V usage is TRBV28 and J usage is TRBJ1-6, with TRBD1 identical over 8 bases. This CDR3 has 14 residues. Trimming took 4 bases from V and 9 from J; bases not matched to a gene: 5. Germline V gene lookup returns CDR1 MDHEN and CDR2 SYDVKM. The CDR3 nucleotides read TGTGCCAGCAGTTCAGGGGGCGCGAGTTCACCCCTCCACTTT. It encodes CASSSGGASSPLHF.

This clone was seen just once. V usage is TRBV7-9 and J usage is TRBJ2-2, with 7 bases matching TRBD1. V trimming: 8 bases; J trimming: 6 bases; junction bases outside the gene matches: 6. CDR1 is SEHNR and CDR2 is FQNEAQ in the germline V gene (reference sequence). The CDR3 covers 13 residues. The CDR3 coding sequence is TGTGCCAGCGGGATTACAGGGGCCGGGGAGCTGTTTTTT. Amino acids: CASGITGAGELFF.

This clone showed up just once. J is TRBJ1-2 and V is TRBV4-2, with 7 bases fitting TRBD1. Germline trimming cut 2 bases from V and 11 bases from J; bases unmatched to any gene: 14. This CDR3 region has 15 residues. Per germline, CDR1 LGHNA and CDR2 YNFKEQ. This chain's CDR3 is CASSQKGAGVNSYTF. The CDR3 DNA follows: TGTGCCAGCAGCCAAAAGGGGGCAGGGGTGAATAGTTACACCTTC.

The chain is built from TRBV4-2 and TRBJ2-5; D remains ambiguous. CDR1 is LGHNA and CDR2 is YNFKEQ in the germline V gene. The CDR3 is 14 amino acids. The V end lost 0 bases, the J end lost 2 bases, and 7 bases lay between the germline ends. As DNA, the CDR3 is TGTGCCAGCAGCCAAGATTCCAGACAAGAGACCCAGTACTTC. Its translation is CASSQDSRQETQYF.

The gene calls are TRBV30 and TRBJ2-1; 13 nucleotides match TRBD2. Germline trimming cut 0 bases from V and 7 bases from J; bases unmatched to any gene: 12. Germline CDR1 is GTSNPN and CDR2 is SVGIG (reference sequence). The CDR3 has 18 amino acids. CDR3 region: CAWSVDRTSGSRKNEQFF. The CDR3 DNA reads as TGTGCCTGGAGTGTAGACCGGACTAGCGGGAGTCGGAAGAATGAGCAGTTCTTC.

This rearrangement joins TRBV29-1 to TRBJ1-5; 7 bases line up with TRBD1. This CDR3 region has 13 residues. The V and J ends lost 7 bases and 5 bases, in that order; junction bases with no gene match: 8. CDR1 is SQVTM and CDR2 is ANQGSEA in the germline V gene. CDR3 DNA: TGCAGCGGGAGGGGGCAAACCGATCAGCCCCAGCATTTT. This translates into CSGRGQTDQPQHF.

This sequence joins TRBV7-9 and TRBJ2-1; 7 bases fit TRBD2. From germline, CDR1 is SEHNR and CDR2 FQNEAQ (reference sequence). V shed 2 bases and J 4 bases; nucleotides not matched to a gene: 5. CDR3 size: 15 residues. Here the CDR3 DNA reads TGTGCCAGCAGCTTACACGGACTAGGGTACAATGAGCAGTTCTTC. The encoded protein is CASSLHGLGYNEQFF.

The chain links TRBV7-6 to TRBJ2-2; no firm D call. This CDR3 spans 12 amino acids. Germline loops: CDR1 SGHVS, CDR2 FNYEAQ. V lost 9 bases to trimming and J lost 6 bases, with 11 bases between them. CDR3 sequence: CASGNVAGELFF. The CDR3 nucleotides are TGTGCCAGTGGCAACGTGGCCGGGGAGCTGTTTTTT.

This sequence joins TRBV10-1 and TRBJ2-5; TRBD2 matches at 9 bases. In germline, CDR1 is WNHNN, CDR2 SYGVQD (reference sequence). The CDR3 is made up of 16 amino acids. V gave up 5 bases and J gave up 5 bases; unmatched junction bases: 12. CDR3 nucleotide sequence: TGCGCCAGCAGTCTTATCGGCGGGAGGGCCGAGGAGACCCAGTACTTC. This sequence encodes CASSLIGGRAEETQYF.

This clone came up once. J is TRBJ1-4 and V is TRBV28; weak D call: TRBD1 (5 bases). This CDR3 spans 13 amino acids. CDR1 and CDR2 (germline): MDHEN, SYDVKM. The V and J ends lost 2 bases and 5 bases respectively, with 6 bases between them. The CDR3 loop is CASSLRGNEKLFF. The CDR3 DNA follows: TGTGCCAGCAGTTTACGGGGGAATGAAAAACTGTTTTTT.

The CDR3 is CASRPLAGSSYNEQFF. The CDR3 DNA is TGCGCCAGCAGGCCCTTAGCGGGGAGCTCCTACAATGAGCAGTTCTTC. The chain has TRBV5-1 and TRBJ2-1; 8 bases are shared with TRBD2. CDR3 size: 16 residues. CDR1 is SGHRS, CDR2 YFSETQ, per germline. The trim removed 5 bases at V and 0 bases at J, leaving 7 bases unmatched.